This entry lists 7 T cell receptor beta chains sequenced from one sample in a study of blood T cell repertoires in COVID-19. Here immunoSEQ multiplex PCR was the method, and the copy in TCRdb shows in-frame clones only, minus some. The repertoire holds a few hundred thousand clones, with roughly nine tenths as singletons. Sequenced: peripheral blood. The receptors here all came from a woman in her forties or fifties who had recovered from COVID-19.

CDR3 nucleotide sequence: TGTGCCATCACACCGGGACAGAACCCCTACGAGCAGTACTTC. Translated: CAITPGQNPYEQYF. The chain employs TRBV10-3 and TRBJ2-7; 7 bases match TRBD1. Per the germline V gene, CDR1 is ENHRY and CDR2 is SYGVKD. The V gene end was trimmed by 7 bases and the J gene end by 2 bases; junction bases not matched to a gene: 8. CDR3 length: 14 residues.

CDR3: CAWSPGGNQPQHF. DNA for the CDR3: TGTGCCTGGAGCCCGGGGGGCAATCAGCCCCAGCATTTT. This chain connects TRBV30 to TRBJ1-5; possible D gene TRBD1, 5 bases. This CDR3 is built from 13 residues. V lost 3 bases, J lost 2 bases, and 8 bases lay in between. CDR1 GTSNPN and CDR2 SVGIG come from the germline V gene (reference sequence).

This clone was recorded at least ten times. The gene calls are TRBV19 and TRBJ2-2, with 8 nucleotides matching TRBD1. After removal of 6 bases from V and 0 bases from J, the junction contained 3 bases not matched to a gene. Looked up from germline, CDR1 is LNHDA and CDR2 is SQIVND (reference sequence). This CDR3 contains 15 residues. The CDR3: CASRGTGANTGELFF. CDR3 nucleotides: TGTGCCAGTAGAGGGACAGGCGCGAACACCGGGGAGCTGTTTTTT.

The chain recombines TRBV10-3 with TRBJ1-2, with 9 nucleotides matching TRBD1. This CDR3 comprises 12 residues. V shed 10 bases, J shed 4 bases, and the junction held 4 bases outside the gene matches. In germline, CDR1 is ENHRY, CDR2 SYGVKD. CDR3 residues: CASTGGGYGYTF. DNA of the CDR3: TGTGCCAGTACAGGGGGCGGCTATGGCTACACCTTC.

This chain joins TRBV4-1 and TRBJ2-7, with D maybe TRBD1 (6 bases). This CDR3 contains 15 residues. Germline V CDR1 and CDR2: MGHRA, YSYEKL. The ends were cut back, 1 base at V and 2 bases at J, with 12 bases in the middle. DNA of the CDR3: TGCGCCAGCAGCCAAGCAGTAGGGGGAACCTACGAGCAGTACTTC. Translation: CASSQAVGGTYEQYF.

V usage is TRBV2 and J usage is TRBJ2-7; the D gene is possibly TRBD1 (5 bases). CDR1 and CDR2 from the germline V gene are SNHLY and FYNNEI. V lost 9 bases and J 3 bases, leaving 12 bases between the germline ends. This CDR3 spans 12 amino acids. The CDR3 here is CASSRQHYEQYF. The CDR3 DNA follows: TGTGCCAGTAGTCGACAGCACTACGAGCAGTACTTC. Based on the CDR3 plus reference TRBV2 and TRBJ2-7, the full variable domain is EPEVTQTPSHQVTQMGQEVILRCVPISNHLYFYWYRQILGQKVEFLVSFYNNEISEKSEIFDDQFSVERPDGSNFTLKIRSTKLEDSAMYFCASSRQHYEQYFGPGTRLTVT.

In nucleotides, the CDR3 is TGCGCCAGCAGTGAGACAGGGGTCTCCACAGATACGCAGTATTTT. Translated: CASSETGVSTDTQYF. The chain uses TRBV5-1 and TRBJ2-3; TRBD1 matches at 8 bases. This CDR3 contains 15 residues. Per the germline V gene, CDR1 is SGHRS and CDR2 is YFSETQ. J lost 2 bases, V lost 5 bases, and 7 bases had no gene match. Full variable domain (outside the CDR3, taken from reference TRBV5-1 and TRBJ2-3): KAGVTQTPRYLIKTRGQQVTLSCSPISGHRSVSWYQQTPGQGLQFLFEYFSETQRNKGNFPGRFSGRQFSNSRSEMNVSTLELGDSALYLCASSETGVSTDTQYFGPGTRLTVL.